The TCR beta chain described here comes from a study of immune cell composition in non-small cell lung cancer. General study points: Smoking pack-years did not significantly correlate with tumour TCR-beta clonality.

Notes on this clone: Its antigen is still unknown.

Clones were sequenced by immunoSEQ multiplex PCR, and TCRdb holds only the in-frame ones, with some missing. The repertoire holds roughly 2,700 clones, with 74% as singletons. Material for sequencing was lung tumor tissue. This TCR was sampled from a human donor with non-small cell lung cancer.

The CDR3 loop reads CASSFGQGAWTGELFF. The CDR3 DNA follows: TGTGCCAGCAGTTTTGGCCAGGGGGCTTGGACCGGGGAGCTGTTTTTT. J is TRBJ2-2 and V is TRBV27, with 8 positions matching TRBD1. V gave up 3 bases and J gave up 5 bases; unmatched junction bases: 8. Germline V gene lookup returns CDR1 MNHEY and CDR2 SMNVEV (reference sequence). CDR3 size: 16 residues.